The clone carrying this T cell receptor beta chain has a handful of counts. This sample is part of a study of blood T cells in healthy people across ages. Study as a whole: Capture by template switching was about one barcoded beta molecule per two T cells.

There are 13 residues in the CDR3. Trimming removed 6 bases at V and 2 bases at J, with 14 bases between. CDR1 and CDR2 (germline): DFQATT, SNEGSKA (reference sequence). A second PCR, run for about 7 to 11 cycles, used a sample-barcoded 5' primer plus a J-beta primer mix. TCRdb called the 5' RACE reads again in MiXCR, with one record for every CDR3 protein. The sample holds roughly 1.4 million distinct CDR3 sequences, approximately 59% seen once. V and J are TRBV20-1 and TRBJ2-7, with D possibly being TRBD2 (6 bases). Sequencing input: blood. The clonotype originates from a man between 18 and 35 years old in good health. CDR3 nucleotide sequence: TGCAGTGCCACGGGGGTCCAAACCTACGAGCAGTACTTC. Protein sequence: CSATGVQTYEQYF.